This is a list of T cell receptor beta chains from one sample in a study of low-dose radiotherapy and immunotherapy resistance in tumors. TCRdb reprocessed the reads with MiXCR, giving one entry per CDR3 protein. Here the sample spans approximately 45,000 distinct CDR3 sequences, less than 30% being singletons. The source material was PBMCs, sampled after low-dose radiotherapy plus immunotherapy. The source of these receptors is a male donor with prostate cancer. Both conserved end residues are part of each CDR3. The order of the fields is V gene, J gene, CDR3 protein.

TRBV5-1	TRBJ2-7	CASSPYGGLGEQYF
TRBV2	TRBJ2-1	CASSEVRVVEQFF
TRBV15	TRBJ2-1	CATSIRLAGVGNEQFF
TRBV5-1	TRBJ2-3	CASSFGQTPSTDTQYF
TRBV6-1	TRBJ1-4	CASSEGATTNEKLFFF
TRBV6-1	TRBJ1-2	CASSEGFYGYTF
TRBV19	TRBJ1-1	CASSHRGPNTEAFF
TRBV19	TRBJ1-2	CASSIPLGQAYGYTF
TRBV18	TRBJ2-7	CASSPVPASYEQYF
TRBV10-1	TRBJ2-3	CASRRGGSNADTQYF
TRBV19	TRBJ2-7	CASSIVAGDHYEQYF
TRBV5-1	TRBJ1-4	CASSLDVRTGRANEKLFF
TRBV27	TRBJ2-3	CASSFGTRSNTQYF
TRBV6-1	TRBJ1-2	CASSENRSGGYTF
TRBV25-1	TRBJ2-1	CASRTSGYNEQFF
TRBV4-3	TRBJ2-1	CASSQVDLGFSYNEQFF
TRBV7-9	TRBJ2-5	CASSLDGRGETQYF
TRBV20-1	TRBJ1-5	CSARARQQPQHF
TRBV12-3/TRBV12-4	TRBJ2-3	CASSSGLAGTSTDTQYF
TRBV20-1	TRBJ2-1	CSARPGTSGGSSYNEQFF
TRBV5-4	TRBJ2-1	CASSSPGTRNNEQFF
TRBV20-1	TRBJ1-5	CSATRDYNQPQHF
TRBV9	TRBJ2-1	CASSARLAGPYNEQFF
TRBV28	TRBJ2-3	CASSSLGTSPYATDTQYF
TRBV6-1	TRBJ1-2	CASSYAAPGNYGYTF
TRBV6-2/TRBV6-3	TRBJ2-3	CASSFWAAGVGTDTQYF
TRBV6-2/TRBV6-3	TRBJ2-3	CASSTPRPGADTQYF
TRBV12-3/TRBV12-4	TRBJ1-2	CASSRGGQNYGYTF
TRBV7-9	TRBJ2-7	CASSQSGLAGGEQYF
TRBV2	TRBJ2-5	CASSPGQQETQYF
TRBV28	TRBJ2-7	CASSRNTYEQYF
TRBV7-6	TRBJ2-3	CASSALLAGLTDTQYF
TRBV18	TRBJ2-1	CASSPLGVVDNEQFF